The source of this T cell receptor (beta chain) is a study of shared clonotypes between healthy human individuals. General observations from the study: Estimated richness values were generally larger in naive subsets than in memory subsets.

This clone was found a few times. What it binds is not known. Germline values: CDR1 KGHSH, CDR2 LQKENI. This CDR3 is 14 amino acids long. Trimming took 5 bases from V and 4 from J, leaving 12 bases between them. Data came from immunoSEQ multiplex PCR; TCRdb stores just in-frame clones and leaves some out. The table lists roughly 2,300,000 clones, 85% to 95% of them singletons. The receptor's source is a man between 18 and 29 years old in good health. Some clones in this sample may be carry-over from other donors' samples. J is TRBJ2-1 and V is TRBV18; D unclear. Sample: naive CD4+ T cells from PBMCs. Subset noted: CD45RA+ positively selected. In DNA form, the CDR3 reads TGTGCCAGCTCAGGACGTAAGGTATACAATGAGCAGTTCTTC. Its translation is CASSGRKVYNEQFF.